The 4 T cell receptor beta chains below were found in one sample sequenced in a study. TCRdb recomputed calls from the RT-PCR reads with MiXCR, one row per CDR3 protein. The sample records more than 550,000 distinct CDR3 sequences, around 14% being singletons. The sequencing input was memory CD4+ T cells from blood. Receptors originate from a female donor in good health, serving as a healthy control.

V usage is TRBV20-1 and J usage is TRBJ2-7, with TRBD2 matching 9 bases. Germline CDR1 and CDR2: DFQATT and SNEGSKA (reference sequence). Germline trimming cut 5 bases from V and 1 base from J; bases unmatched to any gene: 6. The CDR3 sequence is 14 residues long. CDR3 sequence (DNA): TGCAGTGCTCCCCCGCTAGCGGGATCCTACGAGCAGTACTTC. Translating it yields CSAPPLAGSYEQYF.

This clonotype has just a few counts. This chain connects TRBV7-2 to TRBJ2-2; 9 bases align to TRBD2. Germline assignment: CDR1 SGHTA and CDR2 FQGNSA. V lost 1 base and J lost 4; bases outside the gene matches: 4. CDR3 length: 16 amino acids. The CDR3: CASSLGPSGITGELFF. CDR3 coding DNA: TGTGCCAGCAGCTTAGGTCCTAGCGGGATCACCGGGGAGCTGTTTTTT.

The chain links TRBV5-1 to TRBJ1-3; perhaps TRBD1 as D (5 bases). Germline CDR1 reads SGHRS; CDR2 reads YFSETQ. The CDR3 extends over 15 amino acids. V was clipped by 3 bases and J by 0 bases, with 10 bases between them. The CDR3 nucleotides read TGCGCCAGCAGCTGGGACGCAGCCTCTGGAAACACCATATATTTT. It encodes CASSWDAASGNTIYF.

V gene TRBV20-1 combines with J gene TRBJ1-5; D is possibly TRBD1 (5 bases). Per the germline V gene, CDR1 is DFQATT and CDR2 is SNEGSKA (reference sequence). The CDR3 totals 17 residues. Between the trimmed V and J ends, which lost 6 bases and 4 bases, there was a span of 25 bases. Written as DNA, the CDR3 is TGCAGTGCCAGACTCCTCCCAGGGCCAAACCGTAATCAGCCCCAGCATTTT. Protein product: CSARLLPGPNRNQPQHF.